Listed below are T cell receptor beta chains from one sample, sequenced in a study of blood T cell repertoires in COVID-19. Here immunoSEQ multiplex PCR was the method, and the copy in TCRdb shows in-frame clones only, minus some. The data contain some 130,000 clones, 75% to 90% of them singletons. The specimen sequenced was PBMCs or T cells enriched from blood (not recorded which). These receptors were collected from a man aged 50 to 59 who had recovered from COVID-19. Each CDR3 is given with its conserved first and last residue. A D gene is named only where the DNA matches it firmly.

v_gene	d_gene	j_gene	CDR3nt	CDR3aa
TRBV20-1	TRBD1	TRBJ2-1	TGCAGTGCTAGTCGGGACAGGGTTTACAATGAGCAGTTCTTC	CSASRDRVYNEQFF
TRBV13	TRBD2	TRBJ2-7	TGTGCCAGCAGCCCGGGACTAGCGGGAGGGGCCTACGAGCAGTACTTC	CASSPGLAGGAYEQYF
TRBV5-1	.	TRBJ1-2	TGCGCCAGCAGCTTGGCGGCGACACCTAACTATGGCTACACCTTC	CASSLAATPNYGYTF
TRBV5-1	TRBD1	TRBJ1-1	TGCGCCAGCAGCCACAGGGGCGATAGCACTGAAGCTTTCTTT	CASSHRGDSTEAFF
TRBV7-8	.	TRBJ1-5	TGTGCCAGCAGCTCTTCAGGGTTATCGAGCAATCAGCCCCAGCATTTT	CASSSSGLSSNQPQHF
TRBV28	TRBD1	TRBJ2-5	TGTGCCAGCAGTTCCCCCGCACAGGGGGAAGAGACCCAGTACTTC	CASSSPAQGEETQYF
TRBV6-5	.	TRBJ1-2	TGTGCCAGCAGTTACACGGGGGGCTCGGGCTATGGCTACACCTTC	CASSYTGGSGYGYTF
TRBV7-3	TRBD1	TRBJ1-4	TGTGCCAGCAGCCGGAACAGGGGCAGGGGTGAAAAACTGTTTTTT	CASSRNRGRGEKLFF
TRBV7-9	TRBD2	TRBJ2-1	TGTGCCAGCAGCTTACAGTACGGACTAGCGGGGGCCGACAATGAGCAGTTCTTC	CASSLQYGLAGADNEQFF
TRBV9	.	TRBJ1-3	TGTGCCAGCAGCGTAGGGGGGCAGCAAAACACCATATATTTT	CASSVGGQQNTIYF
TRBV7-9	TRBD1	TRBJ1-2	TGTGCCAGCACCCGAGCGGGACAGGGGTATGGCTACACCTTC	CASTRAGQGYGYTF
TRBV7-2	TRBD2	TRBJ2-7	TGTGCCAGCAGCTTGGTAGCGGGGGCCTACGAGCAGTACTTC	CASSLVAGAYEQYF
TRBV7-8	.	TRBJ1-2	TGTGCCAGCAGCTCTACAGGGCTTGGGGACTATGGCTACACCTTC	CASSSTGLGDYGYTF
TRBV5-1	.	TRBJ2-2	TGCGCCAGCAGCTCGGACAGTTTTAACACCGGGGAGCTGTTTTTT	CASSSDSFNTGELFF
TRBV2	.	TRBJ1-4	TGTGCCAGCTTAAATGAAAAACTGTTTTTT	CASLNEKLFF
TRBV11-2	TRBD1	TRBJ2-5	TGTGCCAGTTCAGGGGGCGCGGGGGAGACCCAGTACTTC	CASSGGAGETQYF